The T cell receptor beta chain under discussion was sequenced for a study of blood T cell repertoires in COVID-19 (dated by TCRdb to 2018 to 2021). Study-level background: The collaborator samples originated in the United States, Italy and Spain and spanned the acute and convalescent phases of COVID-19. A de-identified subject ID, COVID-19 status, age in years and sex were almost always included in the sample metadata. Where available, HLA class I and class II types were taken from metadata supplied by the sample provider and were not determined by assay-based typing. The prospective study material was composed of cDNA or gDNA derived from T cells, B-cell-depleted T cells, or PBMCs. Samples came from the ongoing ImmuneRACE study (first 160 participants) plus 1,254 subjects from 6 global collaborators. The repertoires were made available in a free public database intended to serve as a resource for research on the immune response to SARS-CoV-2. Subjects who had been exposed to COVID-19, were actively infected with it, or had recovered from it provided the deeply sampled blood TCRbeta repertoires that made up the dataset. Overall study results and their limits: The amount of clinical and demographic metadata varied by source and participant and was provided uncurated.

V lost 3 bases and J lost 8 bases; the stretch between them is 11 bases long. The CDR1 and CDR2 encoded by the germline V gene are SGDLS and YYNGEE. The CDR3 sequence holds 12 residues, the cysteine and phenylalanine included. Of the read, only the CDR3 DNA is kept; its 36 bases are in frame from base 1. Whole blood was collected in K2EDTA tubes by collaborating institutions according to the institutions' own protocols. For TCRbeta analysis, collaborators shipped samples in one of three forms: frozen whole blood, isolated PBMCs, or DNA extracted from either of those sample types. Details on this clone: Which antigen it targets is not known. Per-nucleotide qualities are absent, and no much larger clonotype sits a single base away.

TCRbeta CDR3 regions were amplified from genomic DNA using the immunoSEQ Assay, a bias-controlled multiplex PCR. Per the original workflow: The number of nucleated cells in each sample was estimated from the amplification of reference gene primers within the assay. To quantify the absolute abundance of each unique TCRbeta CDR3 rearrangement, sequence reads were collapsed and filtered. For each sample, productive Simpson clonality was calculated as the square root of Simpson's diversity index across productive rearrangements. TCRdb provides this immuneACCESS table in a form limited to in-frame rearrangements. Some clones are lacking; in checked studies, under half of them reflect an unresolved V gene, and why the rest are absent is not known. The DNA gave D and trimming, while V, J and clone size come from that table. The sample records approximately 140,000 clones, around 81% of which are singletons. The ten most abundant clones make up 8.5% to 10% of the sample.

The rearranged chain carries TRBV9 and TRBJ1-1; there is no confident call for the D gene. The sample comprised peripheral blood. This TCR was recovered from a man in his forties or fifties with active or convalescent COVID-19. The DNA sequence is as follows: TGTGCCAGCAGCGACTCGGGAGGGGAAGCTTTCTTT. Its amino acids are CASSDSGGEAFF.